These 30 T cell receptor beta chains came from one sample sequenced in a study of cytomegalovirus exposure and HLA in healthy donors. The method was immunoSEQ multiplex PCR; TCRdb's version includes in-frame clones alone and lacks a portion of them. This sample has 130,000 or so clones; around 92% occur once, and the top ten carry about 3.7%. The sequenced sample consisted of PBMCs. The receptors originated from a young man in good health and CMV-seronegative.

The rearrangement uses TRBV4-1 and TRBJ2-5, with D perhaps TRBD2 (5 bases). CDR1 is MGHRA and CDR2 is YSYEKL in the germline V gene. This CDR3 has 15 residues. The V and J ends lost 4 bases and 4 bases respectively, with 16 bases between them. DNA of the CDR3: TGCGCCAGCAGCCTCCTTGACCGGGAAGGAGAGACCCAGTACTTC. Translated: CASSLLDREGETQYF.

The chain has TRBV28 and TRBJ1-5, with 9 nucleotides matching TRBD1. The CDR3 has 17 amino acids. CDR1 is MDHEN and CDR2 is SYDVKM in the germline V gene. Trimming took 5 bases from V and 6 from J; bases not matched to a gene: 14. CDR3 in DNA: TGTGCCAGCAGTAGGTTGGTTGGGACAGGGAAATTTCAGCCCCAGCATTTT. It encodes CASSRLVGTGKFQPQHF.

In nucleotides, the CDR3 is TGTGCCAGCAGTTTGGACAGCCAAGAGACCCAGTACTTC. Translated: CASSLDSQETQYF. The chain has TRBV6-5 and TRBJ2-5; tentative D call: TRBD1 (6 bases). Germline V lookup: CDR1 MNHEY, CDR2 SVGAGI. This CDR3 comprises 13 residues. Trimming removed 4 bases at V and 1 base at J, with 7 bases between.

The chain employs TRBV7-9 and TRBJ1-1, with D unresolved. Trimming shortened V by 2 bases and J by 4 bases, and 8 bases separated the two germline ends. Germline V gene lookup returns CDR1 SEHNR and CDR2 FQNEAQ (reference sequence). The CDR3 totals 13 residues. CDR3 DNA: TGTGCCAGCAGCTTAAGCGGGATCACTGAAGCTTTCTTT. Protein: CASSLSGITEAFF.

This clone was seen more than once but under ten times. This chain joins TRBV9 and TRBJ1-2; D perhaps matches TRBD1 (5 bases). CDR1 and CDR2 (germline): SGDLS, YYNGEE. The CDR3 sequence is 14 residues long. The ends were cut back, 4 bases at V and 4 bases at J, with 14 bases in the middle. CDR3 bases: TGTGCCAGCAGCCCCACAGGCGATACCTATGGCTACACCTTC. Translation: CASSPTGDTYGYTF.

A single count supports this clone. The genes are TRBV7-9 and TRBJ2-6, with D tentatively TRBD1 (6 bases). Trimming removed 6 bases at V and 2 bases at J, with 14 bases between. Germline lookup yields CDR1 SEHNR and CDR2 FQNEAQ (reference sequence). The CDR3 runs 16 residues. CDR3 residues: CASSTFRGPGANVLTF. As DNA, the CDR3 is TGTGCCAGCAGTACTTTCAGGGGTCCTGGGGCCAACGTCCTGACTTTC.

The chain has TRBV29-1 and TRBJ2-1; 8 nucleotides match TRBD1. With V trimmed by 6 bases and J by 7 bases, 11 bases remained unmatched. The V gene's germline CDR1 is SQVTM and CDR2 ANQGSEA. The CDR3 runs to 14 residues. CDR3 residues: CSVLRTGQRNEQFF. The DNA of the CDR3 is TGCAGCGTATTACGGACAGGGCAAAGAAATGAGCAGTTCTTC.

This chain uses TRBV11-1 with TRBJ1-1, with TRBD1 as a possible D gene (5 bases). Germline-derived CDR1 and CDR2 are SGHAT and FQDESV (reference sequence). V was clipped by 4 bases and J by 3 bases, with 9 bases between them. CDR3 length equals 13 residues. The CDR3 spells CASSSREDTEAFF. In DNA, the CDR3 is TGTGCCAGCAGCTCCAGGGAAGACACTGAAGCTTTCTTT.

The rearrangement joins TRBV6-1 to TRBJ1-1, with D possibly matching TRBD1 (6 bases). Germline values: CDR1 MNHNS, CDR2 SASEGT. V was trimmed by 7 bases and J by 3 bases, leaving 18 bases between them. This CDR3 contains 15 residues. CDR3 bases: TGTGCCAGCACTCCGGGGGGGCCGGGTGACACTGAAGCTTTCTTT. Translating it yields CASTPGGPGDTEAFF.

The V gene is TRBV21-1, the J gene TRBJ1-3. TRBV21-1 corresponds to a pseudogene. There are 16 residues in the CDR3. The CDR3 nucleotides are TGTGCCAGCAGCAAAGCGGTGAGGGACTCTGGAAACACCATATATTTT. Translation: CASSKAVRDSGNTIYF.

V is TRBV28 and J is TRBJ1-5; TRBD1 agrees at 7 bases. The trim removed 6 bases at V and 3 bases at J, leaving 5 bases unmatched. CDR1 MDHEN and CDR2 SYDVKM come from the germline V gene. This CDR3 contains 14 residues. CDR3 sequence (DNA): TGTGCCAGCAGACGAGGACAGGTCAATCAGCCCCAGCATTTT. Translating it yields CASRRGQVNQPQHF.

For the CDR3, the DNA is TGTGCCAGCAGTTTTGGAGGGTACAATGAGCAGTTCTTC. Amino acid sequence: CASSFGGYNEQFF. The rearrangement uses TRBV27 and TRBJ2-1, with D possibly matching TRBD2 (6 bases). Between the trimmed V and J ends, which lost 3 bases and 4 bases, there was a span of 7 bases. The CDR3 is 13 residues long. Germline CDR1 MNHEY, CDR2 SMNVEV (reference sequence).

V usage is TRBV5-4 and J usage is TRBJ2-1; 9 nucleotides agree with TRBD2. The CDR3 loop spans 14 amino acids. J was trimmed by 8 bases and V by 3 bases; bases with no gene match: 6. Germline V gives CDR1 SGHNT, CDR2 YYREEE (reference sequence). CDR3 sequence reads: CASSWGLANDEQFF. In nucleotides, the CDR3 is TGTGCCAGCAGCTGGGGACTAGCCAACGATGAGCAGTTCTTC.

V is TRBV28 and J is TRBJ1-5; D is undetermined. The V end was cut by 8 bases, the J end by 11 bases, with 10 bases between. In germline, CDR1 is MDHEN, CDR2 SYDVKM. CDR3 length: 10 residues. For the CDR3, the DNA is TGTGCCAGCGGCTTGGTGGCCCAGCATTTT. Protein: CASGLVAQHF.

This chain connects TRBV6-6 to TRBJ2-1; D might be TRBD1 (5 bases). The germline gives CDR1 MNHNY, CDR2 SVGAGI (reference sequence). The CDR3 contains 16 residues. V lost 0 bases to trimming and J lost 4 bases, with 13 bases between them. CDR3 DNA: TGTGCCAGCAGTTACTCGATATGGGGCGCTTACAATGAGCAGTTCTTC. Translated, it gives CASSYSIWGAYNEQFF.

The chain couples TRBV5-1 to TRBJ1-3, with 7 bases aligning to TRBD1. The germline V gene has CDR1 SGHRS and CDR2 YFSETQ. The CDR3 covers 15 residues. Trimming cost V 4 bases and J 8 bases; bases outside gene matches: 12. CDR3 sequence (DNA): TGCGCCAGCAGCCCCGTGGCAGGGGGAATAGACACCATATATTTT. It encodes CASSPVAGGIDTIYF.

The chain recombines TRBV28 with TRBJ2-6, with a weak D call TRBD1 (5 bases). The germline V gene encodes CDR1 MDHEN and CDR2 SYDVKM. The ends were cut back, 6 bases at V and 2 bases at J, with 11 bases in the middle. This CDR3 region has 15 residues. The CDR3 sequence: CASSQGVTGANVLTF. The CDR3 DNA sequence: TGTGCCAGCAGCCAAGGGGTTACTGGGGCCAACGTCCTGACTTTC. Supplemented by reference TRBV28 and TRBJ2-6, the full variable domain reads DVKVTQSSRYLVKRTGEKVFLECVQDMDHENMFWYRQDPGLGLRLIYFSYDVKMKEKGDIPEGYSVSREKKERFSLILESASTNQTSMYLCASSQGVTGANVLTFGAGSRLTVL.

The chain recombines TRBV29-1 with TRBJ1-3; 9 nucleotides match TRBD1. The J segment lost 7 bases and the V segment lost 6 bases, leaving 4 bases of the junction unmatched. The CDR3 totals 12 residues. Germline V gene data show CDR1 as SQVTM and CDR2 as ANQGSEA. The CDR3: CSVGTGSNTIYF. The CDR3 DNA is TGCAGCGTAGGGACAGGGTCGAACACCATATATTTT. Together with reference TRBV29-1 and TRBJ1-3, the CDR3 gives the full variable domain: SAVISQKPSRDICQRGTSLTIQCQVDSQVTMMFWYRQQPGQSLTLIATANQGSEATYESGFVIDKFPISRPNLTFSTLTVSNMSPEDSSIYLCSVGTGSNTIYFGEGSWLTVV.

V and J are TRBV5-1 and TRBJ2-3; TRBD2 aligns across 14 bases. The V gene end was trimmed by 4 bases and the J gene end by 5 bases; junction bases not matched to a gene: 9. The CDR3 sequence is 17 residues long. Germline V lookup: CDR1 SGHRS, CDR2 YFSETQ. The CDR3 sequence: CASSPGTSGGGRDTQYF. The CDR3 nucleotides read TGCGCCAGCAGCCCCGGGACTAGCGGGGGAGGGAGAGATACGCAGTATTTT.

The CDR3 region is CASRTGGGGYEQYF. For the CDR3, the DNA is TGCGCCAGCAGAACAGGGGGGGGTGGATACGAGCAGTACTTC. The chain is built from TRBV10-2 and TRBJ2-7; D possibly corresponds to TRBD1 (8 bases). CDR3 size: 14 residues. V lost 6 bases and J 4 bases, leaving 16 bases between the germline ends. Germline values: CDR1 WSHSY, CDR2 SAAADI.

This clone has just one count. The gene calls are TRBV19 and TRBJ1-5; D is perhaps TRBD1 (6 bases). Per the germline V gene, CDR1 is LNHDA and CDR2 is SQIVND (reference sequence). The CDR3 extends over 16 amino acids. With 6 bases removed from V and 2 bases from J, the gap between germline ends came to 17 bases. In DNA, the CDR3 is TGTGCCAGTAGCCAGATCACAGGGATTCGCAATCAGCCCCAGCATTTT. Translating gives CASSQITGIRNQPQHF.

The rearrangement joins TRBV4-1 to TRBJ2-3, with D perhaps matching TRBD1 (7 bases). The CDR3 is 15 amino acids. In germline, CDR1 is MGHRA, CDR2 YSYEKL. Trimming removed 4 bases from V and 4 bases from J, with 15 bases in between. This CDR3 reads CASSPRTGGADTQYF. The CDR3 DNA reads as TGCGCCAGCAGCCCCCGGACAGGAGGGGCAGATACGCAGTATTTT.

J is TRBJ2-3 and V is TRBV6-1; TRBD1 agrees at 9 bases. The CDR3 spans 15 residues. Trimming took 5 bases from V and 4 from J; bases not matched to a gene: 7. Germline V gene lookup returns CDR1 MNHNS and CDR2 SASEGT. CDR3 in amino acids: CASSSYRGRADTQYF. The CDR3 nucleotides read TGTGCCAGCAGTTCGTACAGGGGGCGGGCAGATACGCAGTATTTT.

V and J are TRBV27 and TRBJ1-1; TRBD1 matches at 9 bases. Trimming took 6 bases from V and 9 from J; bases not matched to a gene: 8. Germline assignment: CDR1 MNHEY and CDR2 SMNVEV (reference sequence). This CDR3 has 13 residues. The CDR3 protein is CASRGDRAEKAFF. CDR3 sequence (DNA): TGTGCCAGCAGGGGGGACAGGGCGGAGAAAGCTTTCTTT.

The rearrangement uses TRBV7-9 and TRBJ2-5; 13 positions agree with TRBD2. Germline CDR1 and CDR2: SEHNR and FQNEAQ (reference sequence). This CDR3 contains 17 residues. The V gene end was trimmed by 1 base and the J gene end by 5 bases; junction bases not matched to a gene: 7. CDR3 sequence reads: CASSLVPLAGGLETQYF. The CDR3 bases are TGTGCCAGCAGCTTAGTCCCACTAGCGGGGGGGCTGGAGACCCAGTACTTC.

The rearrangement uses TRBV7-9 and TRBJ1-4, with 9 bases aligning to TRBD1. Looked up from germline, CDR1 is SEHNR and CDR2 is FQNEAQ (reference sequence). V shed 6 bases, J shed 6 bases, and the junction held 14 bases outside the gene matches. The CDR3 extends over 17 amino acids. The CDR3 sequence is CASSQGQGVLEYEKLFF. The CDR3, as DNA: TGTGCCAGCAGTCAGGGACAGGGTGTCTTGGAGTATGAAAAACTGTTTTTT.

The chain uses TRBV5-1 and TRBJ2-1; possible D gene TRBD2, 7 bases. The CDR3 totals 15 residues. The germline V gene encodes CDR1 SGHRS and CDR2 YFSETQ. The V end was cut by 4 bases, the J end by 2 bases, with 13 bases between. This chain's CDR3 is CASSELGGPYNEQFF. The CDR3 region has the DNA TGCGCCAGCAGCGAGCTGGGGGGGCCCTACAATGAGCAGTTCTTC.

This clone appeared a single time. The chain recombines TRBV7-6 with TRBJ2-1; D is possibly TRBD1 (5 bases). The CDR3 covers 11 residues. Trimming removed 5 bases at V and 8 bases at J, with 7 bases between. Germline lookup yields CDR1 SGHVS and CDR2 FNYEAQ. CDR3 DNA: TGTGCCAGCAGCCAGGGTGATGAGCAGTTCTTC. Amino acid sequence: CASSQGDEQFF.

This chain joins TRBV20-1 and TRBJ1-3; D unresolved. Trimming stripped 6 bases from V and 8 bases from J, with 11 bases between. The germline gives CDR1 DFQATT, CDR2 SNEGSKA (reference sequence). The CDR3 runs 11 residues. The CDR3 loop is CSAAWGDTIYF. DNA for the CDR3: TGCAGTGCAGCGTGGGGAGACACCATATATTTT.

The CDR3 region has the DNA TGCAGCGTTGAAGGGGGCAGGATGAACACTGAAGCTTTCTTT. Amino acids: CSVEGGRMNTEAFF. The J gene is TRBJ1-1, the V gene TRBV29-1, with D possibly matching TRBD1 (5 bases). The V and J ends lost 1 base and 0 bases respectively, with 9 bases between them. The CDR3 runs 14 residues. Germline-derived CDR1 and CDR2 are SQVTM and ANQGSEA.